Presented here are 4 T cell receptor beta chains from one specimen sequenced in a study of blood T cell repertoires in COVID-19. Sequencing was performed with immunoSEQ multiplex PCR; in TCRdb, only in-frame clones are kept and a portion is missing. The table includes over 250,000 clones, 83% detected once. The source material was peripheral blood. Receptors originate from a woman in her 50s who had recovered from COVID-19.

This chain uses TRBV29-1 with TRBJ1-1, with a possible D match to TRBD1 (6 bases). The germline V gene has CDR1 SQVTM and CDR2 ANQGSEA. Trimming left V 4 bases short and J 7 bases short, with 10 bases between. This CDR3 contains 11 residues. The DNA for the CDR3 is TGCAGCGTTGCAGGGGTGGGTGAAGCTTTCTTT. It encodes CSVAGVGEAFF.

V is TRBV3-1 (or the pseudogene TRBV3-2) and J is TRBJ2-1, with 12 positions matching TRBD2. Per the germline V gene, CDR1 is LGHDT and CDR2 is YNNKEL (reference sequence). This CDR3 has 14 amino acids. V trimming: 4 bases; J trimming: 5 bases; junction bases outside the gene matches: 0. This chain's CDR3 is CASSRLAGDNEQFF. The CDR3, as DNA: TGTGCCAGCAGCCGACTAGCGGGAGACAATGAGCAGTTCTTC.

This clone has a single count. V is TRBV4-1 and J is TRBJ2-1; 8 bases are a match to TRBD1. With 1 base clipped from V and 7 bases from J, the junction kept 9 bases outside the gene matches. Germline CDR1 and CDR2: MGHRA and YSYEKL. There are 16 residues in the CDR3. The DNA of the CDR3 is TGCGCCAGCAGCCAAGTAGGACAGGGTGGTTGGAATGAGCAGTTCTTC. It encodes CASSQVGQGGWNEQFF.

CDR3 nucleotide sequence: TGTGCCAGCAGCTACCTTGGAGCCTACGAGCAGTACTTC. The encoded protein is CASSYLGAYEQYF. The rearrangement joins TRBV5-6 to TRBJ2-7; D uncertain. The CDR3 totals 13 residues. Trimming cost V 3 bases and J 2 bases, with 9 bases left between them. Germline lookup yields CDR1 SGHDT and CDR2 YYEEEE.